These T cell receptor beta chains were read from a single sample in a study of blood T cell repertoires in COVID-19. Clones were read by immunoSEQ multiplex PCR, and TCRdb kept only the in-frame ones, dropping some. The data contain hundreds of thousands of clones, about four fifths of them singletons. Sequenced material: peripheral blood. These TCRs come from a woman aged 40 to 50 with active or convalescent COVID-19. The CDR3 runs from the conserved cysteine through the conserved F or W. The D gene is left open where the match is weak. Clone sizes are given selectively: once, few, many, or a class where the clone is expanded.

TRBD1	NA	TRBV9	TRBJ1-1	CASSVGQGAEAFF	TGTGCCAGCAGCGTAGGACAGGGCGCTGAAGCTTTCTTT
NA	NA	TRBV3-1/TRBV3-2	TRBJ1-1	CASSQVGQVGTEAFF	TGTGCCAGCAGCCAAGTGGGGCAGGTAGGCACTGAAGCTTTCTTT
NA	NA	TRBV6-5	TRBJ1-2	CASITSGVYGYTF	TGTGCCAGCATCACTTCAGGGGTTTATGGCTACACCTTC
TRBD2	NA	TRBV24-1	TRBJ2-3	CATVGRGLAGVDTQYF	TGTGCCACCGTCGGACGGGGACTAGCGGGGGTAGATACGCAGTATTTT
NA	NA	TRBV5-8	TRBJ1-1	CASRTDWDTEAFF	TGTGCCAGCAGAACGGACTGGGACACTGAAGCTTTCTTT
NA	few	TRBV14	TRBJ1-2	CASSQQGYGYTF	TGTGCCAGCAGCCAACAGGGGTATGGCTACACCTTC
NA	NA	TRBV7-2	TRBJ2-1	CATGLSSYNEQFF	TGTGCCACAGGTCTTAGCTCCTACAATGAGCAGTTCTTC
TRBD1	NA	TRBV6-5	TRBJ1-1	CAATGTNTEAFF	TGTGCCGCGACAGGGACGAACACTGAAGCTTTCTTT
NA	NA	TRBV30	TRBJ1-4	CAWRGWGHSEKLFF	TGTGCCTGGAGAGGTTGGGGACACAGTGAAAAACTGTTTTTT
NA	few	TRBV6-5	TRBJ1-2	CASRNRDTSSKGYTF	TGTGCCAGCAGGAATAGGGACACAAGTTCTAAAGGCTACACCTTC
TRBD1	NA	TRBV2	TRBJ1-6	CASRETGTGNSPLHF	TGTGCCAGCAGAGAGACCGGGACAGGGAATTCACCCCTCCACTTT
TRBD1	NA	TRBV6-1	TRBJ1-2	CASSEGQGAVLF	TGTGCCAGCAGTGAAGGACAGGGGGCTGTTCTCTTC
TRBD1	NA	TRBV25-1	TRBJ2-2	CASSGNRGQPGELFF	TGTGCCAGCAGTGGGAACAGGGGGCAGCCCGGGGAGCTGTTTTTT
TRBD1	NA	TRBV29-1	TRBJ1-2	CSVDQILKGQYGYTF	TGCAGCGTTGACCAAATTCTTAAGGGACAGTATGGCTACACCTTC
NA	NA	TRBV10-3	TRBJ2-3	CAIGGVTDTQYF	TGTGCCATCGGGGGCGTTACAGATACGCAGTATTTT
TRBD1	few	TRBV2	TRBJ1-2	CASSETRGGSYGYTF	TGTGCCAGCAGTGAAACAAGAGGGGGCTCCTATGGCTACACCTTC
TRBD1	NA	TRBV5-8	TRBJ1-1	CASSLAGGGTEAFF	TGTGCCAGCAGCTTGGCAGGGGGTGGCACTGAAGCTTTCTTT
NA	NA	TRBV20-1	TRBJ1-2	CSASPVVYGYTF	TGCAGTGCTAGTCCGGTGGTCTATGGCTACACCTTC
TRBD2	NA	TRBV5-4	TRBJ2-5	CASSLAGLDQETQYF	TGTGCCAGCAGCTTGGCAGGACTAGACCAAGAGACCCAGTACTTC
NA	NA	TRBV19	TRBJ1-1	CASSIPRGYNTEAFF	TGTGCCAGTAGTATTCCTCGAGGGTACAACACTGAAGCTTTCTTT
TRBD1	few	TRBV28	TRBJ1-1	CASSFDRGRGRNTEAFF	TGTGCCAGCAGTTTCGACAGGGGGCGCGGAAGGAACACTGAAGCTTTCTTT
TRBD1	once	TRBV28	TRBJ1-2	CASSFSQGAGKGYTF	TGTGCCAGCAGTTTTTCGCAGGGGGCAGGAAAGGGCTACACCTTC
TRBD1	NA	TRBV4-2	TRBJ2-1	CASSQDPGQLSYNEQFF	TGTGCCAGCAGCCAAGATCCGGGACAGTTATCCTACAATGAGCAGTTCTTC
TRBD2	NA	TRBV19	TRBJ2-1	CASSIEVSGSLSYNEQFF	TGTGCCAGTAGTATCGAGGTTAGCGGGAGTCTCTCCTACAATGAGCAGTTCTTC
NA	NA	TRBV12-3/TRBV12-4	TRBJ1-6	CASSLRDSPLHF	TGTGCCAGCAGTTTACGGGATTCACCCCTCCACTTT
NA	NA	TRBV27	TRBJ1-1	CASSLYGQGRDAFF	TGTGCCAGCAGTTTATACGGCCAGGGGAGGGATGCTTTCTTT
NA	once	TRBV27	TRBJ1-5	CASSSIPGGNQPQHF	TGTGCCAGCAGTTCGATCCCAGGGGGCAATCAGCCCCAGCATTTT
NA	NA	TRBV6-2/TRBV6-3	TRBJ1-2	CASSYPPAGQLGYTF	TGTGCCAGCAGTTACCCCCCCGCGGGGCAGTTGGGCTACACCTTC
TRBD2	once	TRBV2	TRBJ2-3	CASSEAHRTLGGSADTQYF	TGTGCCAGCAGTGAAGCCCACCGTACCCTCGGGGGGTCGGCAGATACGCAGTATTTT
TRBD1	NA	TRBV28	TRBJ1-4	CASSLRTGVPNEKLFF	TGTGCCAGCAGTTTAAGGACAGGGGTGCCTAATGAAAAACTGTTTTTT
NA	NA	TRBV19	TRBJ2-4	CASSLGGRNIQYF	TGTGCCAGTAGTTTAGGAGGGAGGAACATTCAGTACTTC
TRBD1	NA	TRBV5-5	TRBJ1-4	CASSSGQGGSEKLFF	TGTGCCAGCAGCTCGGGACAGGGAGGTAGTGAAAAACTGTTTTTT
NA	NA	TRBV19	TRBJ1-1	CASSLQQGNTEAFF	TGTGCCAGTAGTTTACAACAGGGGAACACTGAAGCTTTCTTT
NA	NA	TRBV5-1	TRBJ1-3	CASSRYRDSGNTIYF	TGCGCCAGCAGCCGCTACAGGGACTCTGGAAACACCATATATTTT
NA	NA	TRBV11-2	TRBJ1-1	CASSLARWTEAFF	TGTGCCAGCAGCTTAGCGAGGTGGACTGAAGCTTTCTTT
TRBD1	NA	TRBV18	TRBJ2-7	CASSPGTDSGEQYF	TGTGCCAGCTCACCAGGGACAGACTCCGGGGAGCAGTACTTC